The 8 T cell receptor beta chains below were found in one sample sequenced in a study of blood T cells in healthy people across ages. A second PCR of about 7 to 12 cycles used a sample-barcoded 5' primer and a J-beta primer mix. TCRdb itself ran the 5' RACE reads through MiXCR, one entry per CDR3 protein. The sample records about 640,000 distinct CDR3 sequences, roughly 53% being singletons. Material: blood. These receptors were collected from a man in his sixties in good health.

The chain combines TRBV11-2 with TRBJ1-2; no clear D gene. The length of the CDR3 is 14 residues. Trimming removed 0 bases at V and 2 bases at J, with 7 bases between. The germline V gene has CDR1 SGHAT and CDR2 FQNNGV. The CDR3 sequence is CASSLDLQNYGYTF. The CDR3 DNA reads as TGTGCCAGCAGCTTAGATTTACAGAACTATGGCTACACCTTC.

The chain has TRBV20-1 and TRBJ2-6; D gene uncertain. V lost 3 bases to trimming and J lost 1 base, with 10 bases between them. CDR1 is DFQATT and CDR2 is SNEGSKA in the germline V gene (reference sequence). The CDR3 is made up of 15 amino acids. CDR3 residues: CSASGVRSGANVLTF. The CDR3 region has the DNA TGCAGTGCTAGCGGTGTGCGTTCTGGGGCCAACGTCCTGACTTTC.

Here the CDR3 reads CASSLTIRDSPLHF. CDR3 coding DNA: TGTGCCAGCAGCTTAACGATTAGGGATTCACCCCTCCACTTT. The chain couples TRBV7-9 to TRBJ1-6; D not certain. Looked up from germline, CDR1 is SEHNR and CDR2 is FQNEAQ (reference sequence). This CDR3 region has 14 residues. Deletions cut 2 bases from V and 8 bases from J, with 10 bases between. The whole variable domain, filled in from reference TRBV7-9 and TRBJ1-6, reads DTGVSQNPRHKITKRGQNVTFRCDPISEHNRLYWYRQTLGQGPEFLTYFQNEAQLEKSRLLSDRFSAERPKGSFSTLEIQRTEQGDSAMYLCASSLTIRDSPLHFGNGTRLTVT.

In its sample, this clonotype was seen a few times. V is TRBV4-2 and J is TRBJ1-2; D perhaps matches TRBD1 (5 bases). Germline assignment: CDR1 LGHNA and CDR2 YNFKEQ. Trimming removed 4 bases from V and 6 bases from J, with 18 bases in between. The CDR3 runs to 15 residues. CDR3 region: CASSRMPGVEDGYTF. CDR3 coding DNA: TGTGCCAGCAGCCGGATGCCGGGGGTGGAAGATGGCTACACCTTC.

The gene calls are TRBV21-1 and TRBJ2-7; the tabulated D call, TRBD1, remains unverified against the DNA. TRBV21-1 is listed as a pseudogene. This CDR3 is 17 amino acids long. CDR3 nucleotides: TGTGCCAGCACCCACAAGCCGCGGGACAGGGTCCCATACGAGCAGTACTTC. This encodes CASTHKPRDRVPYEQYF.

There are many counts of this clonotype. The V gene is TRBV12-3 or TRBV12-4, the J gene TRBJ2-1, with D unresolved. Trimming left V 6 bases short and J 8 bases short, with 8 bases between. The CDR3 runs 11 residues. For the CDR3, the DNA is TGTGCCAGCAGAATAATCGATGAGCAGTTCTTC. It is translated as CASRIIDEQFF.

The rearrangement uses TRBV29-1 and TRBJ2-1; 7 nucleotides align to TRBD2. The CDR3 is 12 residues long. With 4 bases clipped from V and 13 bases from J, the junction kept 10 bases outside the gene matches. CDR1 is SQVTM and CDR2 is ANQGSEA in the germline V gene. Here the CDR3 reads CSVGERGETQFF. The CDR3 region has the DNA TGCAGCGTTGGGGAGCGGGGAGAGACCCAGTTCTTC.

The chain has TRBV4-2 and TRBJ1-2; D remains ambiguous. This CDR3 is 14 amino acids long. The germline CDR1 and CDR2 sequences are LGHNA and YNFKEQ. Trimming pared 7 bases from V and 5 bases from J, leaving 17 bases between. The CDR3 is CASNPTAGEYGYTF. Written as DNA, the CDR3 is TGTGCCAGCAACCCGACGGCCGGGGAATATGGCTACACCTTC.